Below, 20 T cell receptor beta chains from the same sample are listed, as sequenced in a study of CD8 T cells in Susac syndrome. A quantity of about 0.5 to 1 ug RNA underwent reverse transcription using random hexamers. TCRdb re-derived calls from the immunoSEQ multiplex PCR reads in MiXCR, one entry per CDR3 protein. The sample lists about 150,000 distinct CDR3 sequences; around 95% were seen once. The specimen sequenced was CD8+ T cells from PBMCs. These receptors were obtained from a human donor with multiple sclerosis.

The rearrangement uses TRBV2 and TRBJ1-2, with D possibly matching TRBD1 (5 bases). Germline V gene data show CDR1 as SNHLY and CDR2 as FYNNEI. Trimming cost V 8 bases and J 4 bases, with 14 bases left between them. This CDR3 is 13 amino acids long. The CDR3 DNA reads as TGTGCCAGCTTAGCCGGGACGGTCTATGGCTACACCTTC. It is translated as CASLAGTVYGYTF.

As regards this clonotype: The junction differs from germline at one of its ends, possibly a read error. V and J are TRBV28 and TRBJ1-3; D gene unclear. The CDR3 is 17 amino acids. CDR1 MDHEN and CDR2 SYDVKM come from the germline V gene. The CDR3, as DNA: TGTGCCAGCAGTTTACCCCTCCCGGGGAGCTCTGAAAACACCATATATTTT. It specifies CASSLPLPGSSENTIYF.

This clonotype was observed a few times. The chain recombines TRBV27 with TRBJ2-7; D might be TRBD1 or TRBD2, each matching 5 bases. Germline CDR1 and CDR2: MNHEY and SMNVEV (reference sequence). Trimming left V 4 bases short and J 3 bases short, with 19 bases between. This CDR3 has 16 amino acids. The CDR3 here is CASSSPWGSKYYEQYF. As DNA, the CDR3 is TGTGCCAGCAGTTCCCCCTGGGGGTCCAAATACTACGAGCAGTACTTC.

This chain uses TRBV20-1 with TRBJ1-6; D unclear. The CDR3 sequence is 15 residues long. Germline V gene sequence: CDR1 DFQATT, CDR2 SNEGSKA (reference sequence). The germline V and J ends were trimmed by 4 bases and 7 bases, with 17 bases remaining between them. CDR3 sequence (DNA): TGCAGTGCTATGAGCAACAGAAGCCCAAATTCACCCCTCCACTTT. Encoded protein: CSAMSNRSPNSPLHF.

This chain connects TRBV2 to TRBJ2-7, with 9 bases identical to TRBD2. This CDR3 has 16 amino acids. The germline gives CDR1 SNHLY, CDR2 FYNNEI. V dropped 9 bases and J dropped 0; count of bases not matched to a gene: 12. The CDR3 loop reads CASEGLAGSFSYEQYF. In DNA, the CDR3 is TGTGCCAGTGAGGGGCTAGCGGGGTCCTTCTCCTACGAGCAGTACTTC.

The chain links TRBV18 to TRBJ2-3; 7 nucleotides line up with TRBD2. The germline V gene has CDR1 KGHSH and CDR2 LQKENI. This CDR3 spans 13 amino acids. Unmatched junction bases numbered 5, after V lost 7 bases and J lost 4 bases. CDR3 sequence (DNA): TGTGCCAGCTACCCCGGGGGGTCAGATACGCAGTATTTT. It translates to CASYPGGSDTQYF.

This chain joins TRBV30 and TRBJ1-1; tentative D call: TRBD1 (6 bases). CDR1 is GTSNPN, CDR2 SVGIG, per germline (reference sequence). The CDR3 spans 16 residues. The V gene lost 2 bases and the J gene lost 1 base, with 17 bases spanning the gap. CDR3 region: CAWSPDGQPSNTEAFF. In DNA, the CDR3 is TGTGCCTGGAGTCCAGATGGACAGCCCTCGAACACTGAAGCTTTCTTT.

V usage is TRBV9 and J usage is TRBJ2-1; D is unresolved. V lost 0 bases, J lost 5 bases, and 9 bases lay in between. The CDR3 runs 14 residues. Germline-derived CDR1 and CDR2 are SGDLS and YYNGEE. This CDR3 is CASSVATRDNEQFF. Written as DNA, the CDR3 is TGTGCCAGCAGCGTAGCGACTCGTGACAATGAGCAGTTCTTC.

V is TRBV11-1 and J is TRBJ2-6; D is undetermined. CDR3 length equals 14 residues. V lost 3 bases to trimming and J lost 3 bases, with 6 bases between them. Germline CDR1 reads SGHAT; CDR2 reads FQDESV (reference sequence). This chain's CDR3 is CASSLIGGANVLTF. The CDR3 DNA follows: TGTGCCAGCAGCTTGATCGGTGGGGCCAACGTCCTGACTTTC.

The rearrangement joins TRBV5-6 to TRBJ2-2, with a possible D match to TRBD1 (6 bases). CDR3 size: 14 residues. The V gene's germline CDR1 is SGHDT and CDR2 YYEEEE. The ends were cut back, 6 bases at V and 4 bases at J, with 13 bases in the middle. The CDR3 protein is CASNPRGPTGELFF. The CDR3 DNA reads TGTGCCAGCAATCCCAGGGGACCCACCGGGGAGCTGTTTTTT.

This sequence joins TRBV27 and TRBJ1-5; D gene ambiguous. Trimming took off 4 bases at V and 2 bases at J, with 12 bases between the two ends. In germline, CDR1 is MNHEY, CDR2 SMNVEV (reference sequence). The CDR3 is 15 residues long. The CDR3 DNA reads as TGTGCCAGCAGTTCTATCCCACTTGGCAATCAGCCCCAGCATTTT. Translating gives CASSSIPLGNQPQHF.

V gene TRBV19 combines with J gene TRBJ2-1; the D is unclear. Germline-derived CDR1 and CDR2 are LNHDA and SQIVND (reference sequence). This CDR3 comprises 15 residues. V dropped 1 base and J dropped 2 bases, with 9 bases sitting between them. The CDR3 sequence is CASSIGIRTYNEQFF. The CDR3 DNA follows: TGTGCCAGTAGTATAGGAATCCGAACCTACAATGAGCAGTTCTTC. The full variable domain, completed using reference TRBV19 and TRBJ2-1, is DGGITQSPKYLFRKEGQNVTLSCEQNLNHDAMYWYRQDPGQGLRLIYYSQIVNDFQKGDIAEGYSVSREKKESFPLTVTSAQKNPTAFYLCASSIGIRTYNEQFFGPGTRLTVL.

V gene TRBV12-5 combines with J gene TRBJ1-1; 7 bases fit TRBD1. Trimming at V came to 7 bases and at J to 0 bases, leaving 8 bases not matched to a gene. Germline V gene sequence: CDR1 LGHNT, CDR2 FRNRAP. This CDR3 spans 15 amino acids. Here the CDR3 reads CASALPGQLNTEAFF. CDR3 DNA sequence: TGTGCTAGTGCCCTCCCGGGACAGCTGAACACTGAAGCTTTCTTT. The whole variable domain, filled in from reference TRBV12-5 and TRBJ1-1, reads DARVTQTPRHKVTEMGQEVTMRCQPILGHNTVFWYRQTMMQGLELLAYFRNRAPLDDSGMPKDRFSAEMPDATLATLKIQPSEPRDSAVYFCASALPGQLNTEAFFGQGTRLTVV.

This rearrangement joins TRBV5-6 to TRBJ2-5; tentative D call: TRBD1 (5 bases). Germline-derived CDR1 and CDR2 are SGHDT and YYEEEE. With 0 bases removed from V and 3 bases from J, the gap between germline ends came to 9 bases. The CDR3 loop spans 14 amino acids. CDR3 in DNA: TGTGCCAGCAGCTTGGGTGCAGGGAAAGAGACCCAGTACTTC. Protein product: CASSLGAGKETQYF.

The chain uses TRBV24-1 and TRBJ1-1, with unresolved D. Trimming cost V 2 bases and J 1 base, with 4 bases left between them. The CDR3 has 13 residues. CDR1 and CDR2 from the germline V gene are KGHDR and SFDVKD. The CDR3 sequence: CATSDYWNTEAFF. CDR3 bases: TGTGCCACCAGTGATTACTGGAACACTGAAGCTTTCTTT.

This clonotype was seen once. This CDR3 is CASSFPQYRRGRDIQYF. In DNA form, the CDR3 reads TGTGCCAGCAGTTTCCCCCAATATCGTCGGGGGAGGGACATTCAGTACTTC. The V and J genes are TRBV12-3 or TRBV12-4 and TRBJ2-4, with TRBD2 identical over 7 bases. The CDR3 sequence is 17 residues long. Trimming at V came to 3 bases and at J to 8 bases, leaving 16 bases not matched to a gene.

The V call is TRBV7-6, the J call TRBJ2-3; possibly TRBD2 for D (7 bases). The germline gives CDR1 SGHVS, CDR2 FNYEAQ. The CDR3 length is 14 residues. V lost 5 bases and J 6 bases, leaving 15 bases between the germline ends. Here the CDR3 DNA reads TGTGCCAGCAGCCCCGCGGCGGGGGCCGATACGCAGTATTTT. Its protein is CASSPAAGADTQYF.

The CDR3 loop is CASSWIRDEQFF. CDR3 bases: TGTGCCAGCAGCTGGATTAGGGATGAGCAGTTCTTC. V gene TRBV11-2 combines with J gene TRBJ2-1; D not resolved. The V gene lost 4 bases and the J gene lost 8 bases, with 9 bases spanning the gap. The CDR3 spans 12 residues. Germline-derived CDR1 and CDR2 are SGHAT and FQNNGV.

The V call is TRBV5-4, the J call TRBJ1-1, with a possible D match to TRBD1 (5 bases). V lost 2 bases, J lost 1 base, and 9 bases lay in between. Germline values: CDR1 SGHNT, CDR2 YYREEE (reference sequence). The CDR3 totals 14 residues. The CDR3 DNA reads as TGTGCCAGCAGCTTACGGGGCTGGAACACTGAAGCTTTCTTT. Its protein product is CASSLRGWNTEAFF.

The chain is built from TRBV9 and TRBJ2-1; TRBD1 matches 7 bases. In germline, CDR1 is SGDLS, CDR2 YYNGEE. This CDR3 has 13 residues. With V trimmed by 4 bases and J by 9 bases, 7 bases remained unmatched. CDR3 region: CASSPWNRGEQFF. The CDR3 DNA sequence: TGTGCCAGCAGCCCCTGGAACAGGGGTGAGCAGTTCTTC.